These T cell receptor beta chains were read from a single sample in a study of radiotherapy plus CTLA-4 blockade in lung cancer. TCRdb's table, derived via immunoSEQ multiplex PCR, lists solely in-frame clones and lacks some. The data contain some 64,000 clones, more than 70% of them singletons. Source: peripheral blood, taken from a patient treated with radiotherapy plus ipilimumab. The receptors were sampled from a human donor with non-small cell lung cancer whose response to radiotherapy plus ipilimumab could not be evaluated. Some clones in this sample may be carry-over from other donors' samples. The CDR3 runs from the conserved cysteine through the conserved F or W. A D gene is named only where the DNA matches it firmly. Some rows have no size entry. The others give once, few or many, or a class for an expanded clone.

j_call v_call clone_size d_call cdr3_nt cdr3_aa
TRBJ2-7 TRBV4-1 once TRBD1 TGCGCCAGCAGCCACCCTGAAATAAACCGGGACAGGACCTACGAGCAGTACTTC CASSHPEINRDRTYEQYF
TRBJ2-5 TRBV6-1 - TRBD1 TGTGCCAGCAGTTCCCGGACAGGCGGGGAGACCCAGTACTTC CASSSRTGGETQYF
TRBJ1-3 TRBV5-1 - - TGCGCCAGCAGCTTGGAGCCCTGGCAGGGAGGATCTGGAAACACCATATATTTT CASSLEPWQGGSGNTIYF
TRBJ2-5 TRBV5-6 once - TGTGCCAGCAGCTTGCCTACTCGTGCCGAGGCCCAGTACTTC CASSLPTRAEAQYF
TRBJ1-6 TRBV9 - TRBD1 TGTGCCAGCAGCGGGACAGGGGTGAATTCACCCCTCCACTTT CASSGTGVNSPLHF
TRBJ1-2 TRBV6-5 - - TGTGCCAGCAGGGAGACGGGTGGCTACACCTTC CASRETGGYTF
TRBJ1-3 TRBV6-5 few - TGTGCCAGCAGTCCCCTCGGCAACAGGGGAAACACCATATATTTT CASSPLGNRGNTIYF
TRBJ2-5 TRBV9 few TRBD1 TGTGCCAGCAGCCAAACGGGACAGCAAGAGACCCAGTACTTC CASSQTGQQETQYF
TRBJ2-7 TRBV18 - - TGTGCCAGCTCACCACCGACAAACTACGAGCAGTACTTC CASSPPTNYEQYF
TRBJ1-4 TRBV2 - TRBD1 TGTGCCAGCAGTCGAGGACAGGGGAATAATGAAAAACTGTTTTTT CASSRGQGNNEKLFF
TRBJ2-7 TRBV7-2 - TRBD2 TGTGCCAGCAGCTTTAGGGCTGGGTCTAGCGGGGATAATTCCTACGAGCAGTACTTC CASSFRAGSSGDNSYEQYF
TRBJ1-6 TRBV6-5 - TRBD1 TGTGCCAGCAGTTACGCCCGACAGGGGTGGAATTCACCCCTCCACTTT CASSYARQGWNSPLHF
TRBJ1-1 TRBV28 once - TGTGCCAGCAGCCTACCTCCGGCTGAAGCTTTCTTT CASSLPPAEAFF
TRBJ2-7 TRBV5-1 - - TGCGCCAGCAGCTTGGATCCTGAAGGGGGAGTTCGCGAGCAGTACTTC CASSLDPEGGVREQYF
TRBJ2-5 TRBV6-5 - TRBD2 TGTGCCAGCAGGACTAGCGGGAAGACCCAGTACTTC CASRTSGKTQYF
TRBJ2-1 TRBV5-1 - - TGCGCCAGCAGCTTGGAAGCGGGTCTCTCCTACAATGAGCAGTTCTTC CASSLEAGLSYNEQFF
TRBJ2-7 TRBV6-6 few - TGTGCCAGCACCCCCCAGGGCATCTCCTACGAGCAGTACTTC CASTPQGISYEQYF
TRBJ2-1 TRBV5-1 - - TGCGCCAGCAGCCCTGACAGAGAGCAGTTCTTC CASSPDREQFF
TRBJ2-1 TRBV5-1 - TRBD2 TGCGCCAGCAGCGCCCCTAGCGGGGGGGGCTACAATGAGCAGTTCTTC CASSAPSGGGYNEQFF
TRBJ1-3 TRBV4-3 - - TGCGCCAGCAGCCAGAACCTCGCAAGAGGGCTTTCTGGAAACACCATATATTTT CASSQNLARGLSGNTIYF
TRBJ1-6 TRBV7-2 once TRBD1 TGTGCCAGCAGTACGGGACAGGGAGGGAACAATTCACCCCTCCACTTT CASSTGQGGNNSPLHF
TRBJ1-6 TRBV14 - - TGTGCCAGCAGCCAAGAACTCCATAATTCACCCCTCCACTTT CASSQELHNSPLHF
TRBJ2-6 TRBV9 - - TGTGCCAGCAGCGTAGGGAGCACCCTCAACGTCCTGACTTTC CASSVGSTLNVLTF
TRBJ1-2 TRBV28 - - TGTGCCAGCAGTTACCACGCTAACAGGGTCGGTGGCTACACCTTC CASSYHANRVGGYTF
TRBJ1-1 TRBV4-1 - - TGCGCCAGCAGCCAAGGGGGGGGCCAAGCTTTCTTT CASSQGGGQAFF
TRBJ2-5 TRBV5-1 once TRBD2 TGCGCCAGCAGCTTGGCTTTAGCGGGGGGGCAAGAGACCCAGTACTTC CASSLALAGGQETQYF
TRBJ1-1 TRBV5-1 - TRBD1 TGCGCCAGCAGCTCGGACAGGGGAGGGATGAACACTGAAGCTTTCTTT CASSSDRGGMNTEAFF
TRBJ2-7 TRBV18 - - TGTGCCAGCTCACCAGGAGGGGTGAAGTACGAGCAGTACTTC CASSPGGVKYEQYF
TRBJ1-2 TRBV5-6 - - TGTGCCAGCAGCTTGGGCGGCCTCGAGGGCTACACCTTC CASSLGGLEGYTF
TRBJ2-3 TRBV10-3 - - TGTGCCATCAGTGAGTTCTTCACGGGCACAGATACGCAGTATTTT CAISEFFTGTDTQYF
TRBJ1-5 TRBV6-1 - - TGTGCCAGCAGTGAAGGGACTCCGAATCGTCAGCCCCAGCATTTT CASSEGTPNRQPQHF
TRBJ1-2 TRBV5-1 few TRBD1 TGCGCCAGCGGGGAGCCAGGGGGCGGCTACACCTTC CASGEPGGGYTF
TRBJ2-7 TRBV4-1 - TRBD1 TGCGCCAGCAGCCAAACCAGGTCCCGGGACAGGGCACACGAGCAGTACTTC CASSQTRSRDRAHEQYF
TRBJ2-1 TRBV4-1 - TRBD2 TGCGCCAGCAGCCAAGGAAGCGGGGGGGGCAATGAGCAGTTCTTC CASSQGSGGGNEQFF
TRBJ1-6 TRBV5-1 - - TGCGCCAGCAGCTTTCTAGGGGTAGAGGATTCACCCCTCCACTTT CASSFLGVEDSPLHF
TRBJ1-1 TRBV10-3 - TRBD1 TGTGCCATCAGTGAATACACAGGGGCGAACACTGAAGCTTTCTTT CAISEYTGANTEAFF
TRBJ1-5 TRBV27 once - TGTGCCAGCAGTTTCCCTAACAGTTATAGCAATCAGCCCCAGCATTTT CASSFPNSYSNQPQHF
TRBJ2-7 TRBV6-4 - - TGTGCCAGCAGTTCCGCGGGGTCCTACGGGCAGTACTTC CASSSAGSYGQYF
TRBJ1-1 TRBV7-9 - - TGTGCCAGCAGCTTAGCGCGGGGCAGTTGGAACACTGAAGCTTTCTTT CASSLARGSWNTEAFF
TRBJ1-1 TRBV10-3 few - TGTGCCATCAGTGAGCCACAGGGTGAAGCTTTCTTT CAISEPQGEAFF
TRBJ2-5 TRBV9 - TRBD2 TGTGCCAGCAGCGTAGGGAGCGGGGGGGAGACCCAGTACTTC CASSVGSGGETQYF
TRBJ1-2 TRBV28 - - TGTGCCAGCAGTTGGAACAGACAGAACTATGGCTACACCTTC CASSWNRQNYGYTF
TRBJ2-1 TRBV6-1 - TRBD2 TGTGCCACGACTAGCGGGGCCTACAATGAGCAGTTCTTC CATTSGAYNEQFF
TRBJ2-5 TRBV5-1 - TRBD2 TGCGCCAGCAGCTCCATGACTAGCGGAGAGACCCAGTACTTC CASSSMTSGETQYF
TRBJ2-2 TRBV4-2 - TRBD2 TGTGCCAGCAGCCAGGCCGGGGGGGGGAACACCGGGGAGCTGTTTTTT CASSQAGGGNTGELFF
TRBJ1-5 TRBV7-6 - - TGTGCCAGCAGCTTAGGACCCGGGGGCAATCAGCCCCAGCATTTT CASSLGPGGNQPQHF
TRBJ1-1 TRBV6-5 - TRBD1 TGTGCCAGCAGTTACTTTGGGGGACAGACCACTGAAGCTTTCTTT CASSYFGGQTTEAFF
TRBJ2-3 TRBV19 - TRBD1 TGTGCCAGTAGGACTACAGGGGGCTCTAGCACAGATACGCAGTATTTT CASRTTGGSSTDTQYF
TRBJ1-1 TRBV5-6 - - TGTGCCAGCAGCTCATGGCGGAGGTCCGGCATGAACACTGAAGCTTTCTTT CASSSWRRSGMNTEAFF
TRBJ2-7 TRBV5-6 - - TGTGCCAGCAGCTTTACTGACGAGCAGTACTTC CASSFTDEQYF
TRBJ1-5 TRBV28 - - TGTGCCAGCAGTTTCATTCGGGGGGCAAGCAATCAGCCCCAGCATTTT CASSFIRGASNQPQHF